Below are 24 T cell receptor beta chains sequenced from a single sample in a study of T-cell reconstitution after alpha-beta-depleted transplantation in children. Preparing the TCRbeta library involved the use of unique molecular identifiers. TCRdb re-called the PCR reads through MiXCR, storing one row per CDR3 protein. The top ten clones hold approximately 33% of a sample with about 610,000 distinct CDR3 sequences, 25% to 30% of them seen once. This sample comprised PBMCs, obtained before TCRalphabeta/CD19-depleted stem cell transplant. The receptors were sampled from a boy under two years old with Wiskott-Aldrich syndrome, due to receive a stem cell transplant.

The sample holds a few counts of this clonotype. V gene TRBV20-1 combines with J gene TRBJ2-7; the D is unclear. V was trimmed by 1 base and J by 5 bases, leaving 12 bases between them. This CDR3 is built from 13 residues. Per the germline V gene, CDR1 is DFQATT and CDR2 is SNEGSKA (reference sequence). CDR3 sequence: CSARVPAWNEQYF. In nucleotides, the CDR3 is TGCAGTGCTAGAGTTCCAGCTTGGAACGAGCAGTACTTC.

This clonotype turned up a few times. The chain carries TRBV27 and TRBJ2-7; no clear D. Germline CDR1 is MNHEY and CDR2 is SMNVEV (reference sequence). Between the trimmed V and J ends, which lost 6 bases and 2 bases, there was a span of 11 bases. This CDR3 is 13 amino acids long. The CDR3 DNA sequence: TGTGCCAGCAGCGGCCCTCTACCCTACGAGCAGTACTTC. Amino acids: CASSGPLPYEQYF.

CDR3: CASSPWVVGAYNEQFF. For the CDR3, the DNA is TGTGCCAGCAGCCCCTGGGTGGTAGGGGCCTACAATGAGCAGTTCTTC. This chain joins TRBV6-4 and TRBJ2-1, with D perhaps TRBD1 (5 bases). V was shortened by 6 bases and J by 2 bases, with 17 bases between the two germline ends. The V gene's germline CDR1 is MRHNA and CDR2 SNTAGT. This CDR3 region has 16 residues.

V and J are TRBV20-1 and TRBJ1-5; D not certain. CDR3 size: 14 residues. Deletions cut 5 bases from V and 0 bases from J, with 11 bases between. The V gene's germline CDR1 is DFQATT and CDR2 SNEGSKA (reference sequence). The CDR3 reads CSAVGPPSNQPQHF. CDR3 in DNA: TGCAGTGCTGTTGGACCCCCTAGCAATCAGCCCCAGCATTTT.

This clonotype has a handful of counts. The V gene is TRBV6-1, the J gene TRBJ2-2; TRBD1 matches at 8 bases. The CDR3 runs 16 residues. Germline V gene sequence: CDR1 MNHNS, CDR2 SASEGT. Germline trimming cut 6 bases from V and 6 bases from J; bases unmatched to any gene: 12. CDR3: CASRTRTTGVAGELFF. CDR3 coding DNA: TGTGCCAGCAGAACAAGAACGACAGGGGTTGCCGGGGAGCTGTTTTTT.

The chain has TRBV12-3 or TRBV12-4 and TRBJ1-1; no definite D call. This CDR3 is 12 amino acids long. The V gene lost 5 bases and the J gene lost 7 bases, with 11 bases spanning the gap. CDR3: CASSTLWSEAFF. CDR3 DNA sequence: TGTGCCAGCAGTACCCTGTGGAGTGAAGCTTTCTTT.

This clonotype was seen only a few times. The genes are TRBV7-8 and TRBJ1-1; D is perhaps TRBD1 (6 bases). From germline, CDR1 is SGHVS and CDR2 FQNEAQ. The CDR3 totals 15 residues. V was trimmed by 1 base and J by 10 bases, leaving 19 bases between them. The CDR3 DNA reads as TGTGCCAGCAGCTTAGGACAGCTAGAGGGCAGGGGAGCTTTCTTT. Amino acid sequence: CASSLGQLEGRGAFF. Combining the CDR3 with reference TRBV7-8 and TRBJ1-1 gives the whole variable domain GAGVSQSPRYKVAKRGQDVALRCDPISGHVSLFWYQQALGQGPEFLTYFQNEAQLDKSGLPSDRFFAERPEGSVSTLKIQRTQQEDSAVYLCASSLGQLEGRGAFFGQGTRLTVV.

This clonotype was seen just once. The chain has TRBV5-5 and TRBJ1-5, with TRBD1 identical over 8 bases. The CDR3 runs to 14 residues. Germline CDR1 is SGHKS and CDR2 is YYEKEE (reference sequence). V trimming: 4 bases; J trimming: 5 bases; junction bases outside the gene matches: 5. The CDR3 sequence is CASSQTGDYQPQHF. For the CDR3, the DNA is TGTGCCAGCAGCCAGACAGGGGATTATCAGCCCCAGCATTTT.

The CDR3 region has the DNA TGCGCCAGCAGCCAAGAAGGAAACACGCAGTACTTC. This gives the protein CASSQEGNTQYF. The gene calls are TRBV4-1 and TRBJ2-5; no reliable D call. The CDR3 loop spans 12 amino acids. Germline V gives CDR1 MGHRA, CDR2 YSYEKL. Trimming cost V 0 bases and J 11 bases, with 10 bases left between them.

The chain uses TRBV5-1 and TRBJ1-2; 9 bases match TRBD1. The junction had 10 bases not matched to a gene; V was cut back by 4 bases and J by 6 bases. This CDR3 has 15 residues. From germline, CDR1 is SGHRS and CDR2 YFSETQ. The CDR3 protein is CASSGMTGGVDGYTF. In DNA, the CDR3 is TGCGCCAGCAGCGGAATGACAGGGGGAGTGGATGGCTACACCTTC.

This clonotype is a singleton in its sample. The V gene is TRBV5-5, the J gene TRBJ2-5; TRBD2 agrees at 11 bases. The germline V gene has CDR1 SGHKS and CDR2 YYEKEE (reference sequence). The CDR3 has 17 residues. J gave up 5 bases and V 4 bases, and 13 bases lay outside the gene matches. CDR3 region: CASSPLLAGAVLETQYF. In DNA form, the CDR3 reads TGTGCCAGCAGCCCCTTACTAGCGGGAGCTGTATTGGAGACCCAGTACTTC.

In this sample, this clonotype turned up a few times. The chain links TRBV5-1 to TRBJ2-1; 10 bases are a match to TRBD2. The CDR3 totals 16 residues. Germline V lookup: CDR1 SGHRS, CDR2 YFSETQ. V was pared by 3 bases and J by 4 bases, with 7 bases of the junction left unmatched. CDR3 loop: CASSSIAGGEYNEQFF. The CDR3 DNA follows: TGCGCCAGCAGCTCGATAGCGGGAGGTGAATACAATGAGCAGTTCTTC.

This clonotype was found a few times. The chain uses TRBV27 and TRBJ2-1, with TRBD2 matching over 12 bases. CDR1 MNHEY and CDR2 SMNVEV come from the germline V gene (reference sequence). The CDR3 sequence is 16 residues long. J was trimmed by 7 bases and V by 5 bases; bases with no gene match: 9. CDR3 sequence: CASSLRLAGVGNEQFF. The CDR3 DNA reads TGTGCCAGCAGTCTCCGACTAGCGGGAGTTGGGAATGAGCAGTTCTTC.

The chain has TRBV19 and TRBJ1-4; a possible D gene is TRBD1 (5 bases). This CDR3 comprises 13 residues. Trimming left V 4 bases short and J 13 bases short, with 16 bases between. Germline values: CDR1 LNHDA, CDR2 SQIVND (reference sequence). CDR3: CASSTGTARSLFF. CDR3 in DNA: TGTGCCAGTAGTACCGGGACGGCTCGGTCACTGTTTTTT.

This clonotype occurred a few times. V gene TRBV20-1 combines with J gene TRBJ2-1, with D uncertain. V shed 3 bases and J shed 0 bases, with 9 bases lying between them. Germline values: CDR1 DFQATT, CDR2 SNEGSKA (reference sequence). This CDR3 contains 14 residues. This CDR3 reads CSASSVNSYNEQFF. CDR3 nucleotides: TGCAGTGCTAGCAGCGTAAACTCCTACAATGAGCAGTTCTTC.

The table lists this clonotype with a few counts. This chain joins TRBV5-1 and TRBJ2-3; TRBD2 aligns across 11 bases. In germline, CDR1 is SGHRS, CDR2 YFSETQ. CDR3 length: 18 residues. V trimming: 5 bases; J trimming: 0 bases; junction bases outside the gene matches: 11. CDR3 residues: CASRLAGGQPSSTDTQYF. As DNA, the CDR3 is TGCGCCAGCAGGCTAGCGGGAGGCCAACCCTCTAGCACAGATACGCAGTATTTT.

This CDR3 is CASIPASSGRFYEQYF. The CDR3 DNA follows: TGTGCCAGCATCCCGGCGTCCAGCGGGAGATTCTACGAGCAGTACTTC. The chain is built from TRBV27 and TRBJ2-7, with 8 bases identical to TRBD2. Germline V gives CDR1 MNHEY, CDR2 SMNVEV (reference sequence). This CDR3 spans 16 amino acids. V lost 7 bases and J lost 3; bases outside the gene matches: 14.

This chain links TRBV30 with TRBJ1-5; TRBD1 aligns across 7 bases. The CDR3 has 15 residues. Per germline, CDR1 GTSNPN and CDR2 SVGIG (reference sequence). J lost 3 bases, V lost 3 bases, and 8 bases had no gene match. This CDR3 reads CAWRPGQAYNQPQHF. The CDR3 DNA follows: TGTGCCTGGAGACCCGGACAGGCATACAATCAGCCCCAGCATTTT.

In this sample, this clonotype turned up a few times. This rearrangement joins TRBV14 to TRBJ2-1; D not resolved. There are 15 residues in the CDR3. Trimming cost V 4 bases and J 1 base, with 11 bases left between them. Germline-derived CDR1 and CDR2 are SGHDN and FVKESK. The CDR3 loop is CASSLLLGSYNEQFF. CDR3 sequence (DNA): TGTGCCAGCAGCCTCCTCCTCGGATCCTACAATGAGCAGTTCTTC.

This clonotype came up a few times. This chain uses TRBV20-1 with TRBJ2-7; no clear D. Germline V gene data show CDR1 as DFQATT and CDR2 as SNEGSKA (reference sequence). The CDR3 is made up of 11 amino acids. Trimming left V 7 bases short and J 1 base short, with 8 bases between. The CDR3 region is CSGRHSYEQYF. CDR3 DNA sequence: TGCAGTGGTCGGCATTCCTACGAGCAGTACTTC.

This chain uses TRBV10-3 with TRBJ2-4; a weak D match, TRBD2 (6 bases). Trimming stripped 5 bases from V and 0 bases from J, with 11 bases between. Germline V gene data show CDR1 as ENHRY and CDR2 as SYGVKD. This CDR3 region has 15 residues. In DNA, the CDR3 is TGTGCCATCAGTAGTGGGGGACTAGCCAAAAACATTCAGTACTTC. It translates to CAISSGGLAKNIQYF.

The J gene is TRBJ2-2, the V gene TRBV3-1, with 9 bases that match TRBD1. The junction had 5 bases not matched to a gene; V was cut back by 1 base and J by 2 bases. The CDR3 totals 17 residues. CDR1 and CDR2 (germline): LGHDT, YNNKEL (reference sequence). Here the CDR3 reads CASSQAQGARNTGELFF. CDR3 in DNA: TGTGCCAGCAGCCAAGCACAGGGGGCGAGAAACACCGGGGAGCTGTTTTTT. The entire variable domain, with the rest obtained from reference TRBV3-1 and TRBJ2-2, is as follows: DTAVSQTPKYLVTQMGNDKSIKCEQNLGHDTMYWYKQDSKKFLKIMFSYNNKELIINETVPNRFSPKSPDKAHLNLHINSLELGDSAVYFCASSQAQGARNTGELFFGEGSRLTVL.

This chain links TRBV29-1 with TRBJ2-1; 9 nucleotides match TRBD2. Germline CDR1 and CDR2: SQVTM and ANQGSEA. Trimming at V came to 6 bases and at J to 7 bases, leaving 7 bases not matched to a gene. The CDR3 covers 13 residues. CDR3 sequence: CSVPGLASNEQFF. In nucleotides, the CDR3 is TGCAGCGTCCCGGGACTAGCTTCAAATGAGCAGTTCTTC.

The J gene is TRBJ2-1, the V gene TRBV28; no definite D call. Per germline, CDR1 MDHEN and CDR2 SYDVKM. The V gene lost 4 bases and the J gene lost 13 bases, with 11 bases spanning the gap. CDR3 length equals 11 residues. CDR3 in amino acids: CASSSRVGQFF. DNA for the CDR3: TGTGCCAGCAGTTCTAGGGTGGGCCAGTTCTTC.